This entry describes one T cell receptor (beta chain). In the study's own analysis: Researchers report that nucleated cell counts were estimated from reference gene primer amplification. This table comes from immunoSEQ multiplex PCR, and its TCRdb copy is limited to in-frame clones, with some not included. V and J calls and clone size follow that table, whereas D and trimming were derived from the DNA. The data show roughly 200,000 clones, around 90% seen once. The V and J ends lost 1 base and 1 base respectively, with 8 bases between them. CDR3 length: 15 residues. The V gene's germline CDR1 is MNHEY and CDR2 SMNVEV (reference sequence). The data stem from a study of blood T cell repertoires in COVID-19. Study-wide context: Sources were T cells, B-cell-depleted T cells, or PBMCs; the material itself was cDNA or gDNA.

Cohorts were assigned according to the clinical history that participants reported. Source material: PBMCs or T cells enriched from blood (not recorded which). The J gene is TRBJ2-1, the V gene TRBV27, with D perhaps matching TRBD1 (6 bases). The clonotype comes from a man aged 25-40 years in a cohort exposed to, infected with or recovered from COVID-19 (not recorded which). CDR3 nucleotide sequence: TGTGCCAGCAGTTTATACAGGGCTTCCTACAATGAGCAGTTCTTC. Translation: CASSLYRASYNEQFF.